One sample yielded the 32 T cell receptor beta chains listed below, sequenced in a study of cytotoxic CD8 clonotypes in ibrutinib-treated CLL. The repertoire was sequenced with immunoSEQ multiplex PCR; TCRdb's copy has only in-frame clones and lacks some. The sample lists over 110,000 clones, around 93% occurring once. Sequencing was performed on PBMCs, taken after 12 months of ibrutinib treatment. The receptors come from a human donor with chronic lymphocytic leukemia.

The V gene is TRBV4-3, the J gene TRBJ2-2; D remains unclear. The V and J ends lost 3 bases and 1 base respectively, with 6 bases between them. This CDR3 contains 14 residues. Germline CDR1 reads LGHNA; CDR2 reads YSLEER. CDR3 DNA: TGCGCCAGCAGCCAGAGACAGAACACCGGGGAGCTGTTTTTT. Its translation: CASSQRQNTGELFF.

In DNA form, the CDR3 reads TGTGCCAGCAGCGGCAAAACGACAGACCCCCTCTACGAGCAGTACTTC. This codes for CASSGKTTDPLYEQYF. The gene calls are TRBV9 and TRBJ2-7; TRBD1 might be the D (5 bases). The CDR3 has 16 residues. Trimming pared 3 bases from V and 3 bases from J, leaving 19 bases between. Germline lookup yields CDR1 SGDLS and CDR2 YYNGEE.

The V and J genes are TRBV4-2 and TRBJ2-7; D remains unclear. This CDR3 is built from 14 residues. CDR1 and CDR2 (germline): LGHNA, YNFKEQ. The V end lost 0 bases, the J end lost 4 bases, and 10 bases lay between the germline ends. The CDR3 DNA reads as TGTGCCAGCAGCCAAGACAACCCCGGATACGAGCAGTACTTC. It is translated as CASSQDNPGYEQYF.

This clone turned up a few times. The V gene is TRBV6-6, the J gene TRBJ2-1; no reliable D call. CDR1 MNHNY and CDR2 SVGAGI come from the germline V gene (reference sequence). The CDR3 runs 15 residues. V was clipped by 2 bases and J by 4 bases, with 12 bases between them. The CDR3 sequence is CASSYMGLNYNEQFF. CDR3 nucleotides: TGTGCCAGCAGTTACATGGGCCTAAATTACAATGAGCAGTTCTTC.

The CDR3 loop is CASSPLDRASEAFF. CDR3 in DNA: TGTGCCAGCTCACCGTTGGACAGGGCTTCTGAAGCTTTCTTT. This chain joins TRBV18 and TRBJ1-1, with 8 bases aligning to TRBD1. The CDR3 length is 14 residues. The V and J ends lost 3 bases and 6 bases, in that order; junction bases with no gene match: 6. The V gene's germline CDR1 is KGHSH and CDR2 LQKENI. Full variable domain (rest looked up from reference TRBV18 and TRBJ1-1): NAGVMQNPRHLVRRRGQEARLRCSPMKGHSHVYWYRQLPEEGLKFMVYLQKENIIDESGMPKERFSAEFPKEGPSILRIQQVVRGDSAAYFCASSPLDRASEAFFGQGTRLTVV.

CDR3 bases: TGTGCCAGCAGTTACACGGGACAGGGAAACCGCGGCTACACCTTC. It encodes CASSYTGQGNRGYTF. The rearrangement links TRBV27 to TRBJ1-2; TRBD1 matches 9 bases. Germline CDR1 MNHEY, CDR2 SMNVEV (reference sequence). Trimming at V came to 4 bases and at J to 8 bases, leaving 11 bases not matched to a gene. The CDR3 contains 15 residues.

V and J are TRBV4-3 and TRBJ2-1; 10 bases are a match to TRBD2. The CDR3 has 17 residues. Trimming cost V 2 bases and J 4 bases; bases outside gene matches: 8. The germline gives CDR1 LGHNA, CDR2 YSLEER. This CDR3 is CASSQRLLAGDYNEQFF. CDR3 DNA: TGCGCCAGCAGCCAACGATTGCTAGCGGGAGATTACAATGAGCAGTTCTTC.

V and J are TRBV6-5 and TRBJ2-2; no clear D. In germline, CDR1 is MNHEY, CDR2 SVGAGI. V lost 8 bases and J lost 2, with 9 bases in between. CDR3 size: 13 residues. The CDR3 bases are TGTGCCAGCCGACGGCCCAACACCGGGGAGCTGTTTTTT. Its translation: CASRRPNTGELFF.

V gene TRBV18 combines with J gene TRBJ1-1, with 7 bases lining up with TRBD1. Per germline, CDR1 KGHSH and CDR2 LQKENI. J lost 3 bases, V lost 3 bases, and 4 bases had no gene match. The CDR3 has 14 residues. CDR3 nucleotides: TGTGCCAGCTCACCCAGCACAGGGGACACTGAAGCTTTCTTT. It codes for CASSPSTGDTEAFF.

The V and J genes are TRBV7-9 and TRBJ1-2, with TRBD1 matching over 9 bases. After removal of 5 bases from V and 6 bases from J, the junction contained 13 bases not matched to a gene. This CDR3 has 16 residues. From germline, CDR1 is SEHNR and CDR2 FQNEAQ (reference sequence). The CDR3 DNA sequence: TGTGCCAGCAGCCGGATAGGACAGGGGTTGAGAAATGGCTACACCTTC. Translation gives CASSRIGQGLRNGYTF.

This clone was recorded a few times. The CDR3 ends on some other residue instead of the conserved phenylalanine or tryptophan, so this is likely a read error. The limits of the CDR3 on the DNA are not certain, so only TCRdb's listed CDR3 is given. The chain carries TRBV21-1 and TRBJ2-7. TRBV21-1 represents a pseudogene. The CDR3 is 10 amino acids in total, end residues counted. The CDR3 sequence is CASSATGPRI.

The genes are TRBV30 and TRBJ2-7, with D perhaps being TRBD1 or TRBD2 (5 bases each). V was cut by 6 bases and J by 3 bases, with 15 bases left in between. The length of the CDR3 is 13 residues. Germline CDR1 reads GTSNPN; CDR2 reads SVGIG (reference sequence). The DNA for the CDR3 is TGTGCCTGCACGACGGGGCCCGGCTACGAGCAGTACTTC. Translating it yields CACTTGPGYEQYF.

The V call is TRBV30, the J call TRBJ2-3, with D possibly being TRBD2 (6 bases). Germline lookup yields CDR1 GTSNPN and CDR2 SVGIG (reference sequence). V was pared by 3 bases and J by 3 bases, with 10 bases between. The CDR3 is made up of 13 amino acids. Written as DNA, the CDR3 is TGTGCCTGGAGATGGGGGAGGACAGATACGCAGTATTTT. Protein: CAWRWGRTDTQYF.

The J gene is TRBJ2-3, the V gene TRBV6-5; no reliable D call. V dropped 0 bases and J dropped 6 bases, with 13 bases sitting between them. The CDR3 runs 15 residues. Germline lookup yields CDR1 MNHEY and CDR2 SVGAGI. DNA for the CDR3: TGTGCCAGCAGTTACTCAGGTCTTTTGGTCGATACGCAGTATTTT. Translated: CASSYSGLLVDTQYF.

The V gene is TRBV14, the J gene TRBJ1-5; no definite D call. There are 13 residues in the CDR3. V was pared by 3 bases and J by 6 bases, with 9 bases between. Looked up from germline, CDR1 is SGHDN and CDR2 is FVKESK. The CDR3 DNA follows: TGTGCCAGCAGCCAGGGTTTGAGTCAGCCCCAGCATTTT. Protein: CASSQGLSQPQHF.

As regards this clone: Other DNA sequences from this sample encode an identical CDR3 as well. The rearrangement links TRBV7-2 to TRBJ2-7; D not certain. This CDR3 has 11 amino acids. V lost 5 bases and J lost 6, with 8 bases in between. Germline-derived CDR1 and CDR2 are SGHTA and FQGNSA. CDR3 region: CASSLWGEQYF. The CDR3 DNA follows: TGTGCCAGCAGCCTCTGGGGCGAGCAGTACTTC.

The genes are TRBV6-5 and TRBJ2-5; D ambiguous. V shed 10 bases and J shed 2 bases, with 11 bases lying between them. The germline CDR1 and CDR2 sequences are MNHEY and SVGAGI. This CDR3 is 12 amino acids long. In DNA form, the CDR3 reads TGTGCCACCCGACCCGCACAAGAGACCCAGTACTTC. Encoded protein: CATRPAQETQYF.

The CDR3 DNA is TGTGCCAGCAGGCCAGTAGGAGGGGTCGGTCAGCCCCAGCATTTT. Translating gives CASRPVGGVGQPQHF. The rearrangement links TRBV27 to TRBJ1-5; TRBD1 might be the D (5 bases). The CDR3 runs 15 residues. Germline V gene data show CDR1 as MNHEY and CDR2 as SMNVEV (reference sequence). Trimming removed 6 bases from V and 6 bases from J, with 18 bases in between.

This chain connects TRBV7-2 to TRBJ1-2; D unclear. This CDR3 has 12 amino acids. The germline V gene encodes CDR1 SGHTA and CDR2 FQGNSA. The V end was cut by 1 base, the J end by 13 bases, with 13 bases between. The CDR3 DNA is TGTGCCAGCAGCTTAGTCGGATCGGTGTCCACCTTC. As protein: CASSLVGSVSTF.

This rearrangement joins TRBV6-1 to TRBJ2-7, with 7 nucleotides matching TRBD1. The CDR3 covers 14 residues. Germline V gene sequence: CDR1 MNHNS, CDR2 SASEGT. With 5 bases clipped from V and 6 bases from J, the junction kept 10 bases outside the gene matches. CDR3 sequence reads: CASSLDRPSPEQYF. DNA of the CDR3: TGTGCCAGCAGTTTGGACAGGCCTTCGCCCGAGCAGTACTTC.

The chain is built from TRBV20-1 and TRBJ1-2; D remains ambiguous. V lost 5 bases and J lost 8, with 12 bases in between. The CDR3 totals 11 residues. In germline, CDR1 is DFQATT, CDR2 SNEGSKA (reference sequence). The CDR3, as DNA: TGCAGTGCTTCCGAGGCACTAGGCTACACCTTC. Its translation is CSASEALGYTF.

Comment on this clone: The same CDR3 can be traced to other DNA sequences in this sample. CDR3 residues: CASRPGQGSYGYTF. The CDR3 region has the DNA TGTGCCAGCAGACCGGGACAGGGAAGCTATGGCTACACCTTC. The rearrangement joins TRBV6-5 to TRBJ1-2; 9 bases fit TRBD1. The CDR3 loop spans 14 amino acids. Trimming took 6 bases from V and 4 from J; bases not matched to a gene: 6. CDR1 and CDR2 (germline): MNHEY, SVGAGI.

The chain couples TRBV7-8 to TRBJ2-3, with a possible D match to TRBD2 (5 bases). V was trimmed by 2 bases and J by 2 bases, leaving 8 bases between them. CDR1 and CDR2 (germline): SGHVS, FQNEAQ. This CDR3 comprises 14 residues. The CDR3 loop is CASSLTGFTDTQYF. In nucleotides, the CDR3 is TGTGCCAGCAGCTTAACGGGATTCACAGATACGCAGTATTTT.

CDR3 in amino acids: CASSLALGVGETQYF. CDR3 coding DNA: TGCGCCAGCAGCTTGGCCCTTGGGGTCGGTGAGACCCAGTACTTC. The genes are TRBV5-1 and TRBJ2-5, with D hard to call. V was clipped by 0 bases and J by 5 bases, with 14 bases between them. Germline V gives CDR1 SGHRS, CDR2 YFSETQ. The CDR3 runs 15 residues.

The CDR3 DNA reads TGTGCCAGTAGTATGGAGTACCAAGAGACCCAGTACTTC. Translated: CASSMEYQETQYF. This rearrangement joins TRBV19 to TRBJ2-5, with no clear D. The CDR3 has 13 amino acids. V gave up 3 bases and J gave up 0 bases, with 5 bases separating them. CDR1 is LNHDA, CDR2 SQIVND, per germline (reference sequence). Filled out from reference TRBV19 and TRBJ2-5, the complete variable domain reads DGGITQSPKYLFRKEGQNVTLSCEQNLNHDAMYWYRQDPGQGLRLIYYSQIVNDFQKGDIAEGYSVSREKKESFPLTVTSAQKNPTAFYLCASSMEYQETQYFGPGTRLLVL.

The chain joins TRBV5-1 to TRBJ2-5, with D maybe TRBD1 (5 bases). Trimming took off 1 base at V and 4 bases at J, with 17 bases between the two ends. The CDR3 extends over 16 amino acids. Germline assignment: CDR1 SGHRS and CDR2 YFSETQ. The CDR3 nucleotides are TGCGCCAGCAGCTTGTCAGGGTTTGGGAAAGGAGAGACCCAGTACTTC. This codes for CASSLSGFGKGETQYF.

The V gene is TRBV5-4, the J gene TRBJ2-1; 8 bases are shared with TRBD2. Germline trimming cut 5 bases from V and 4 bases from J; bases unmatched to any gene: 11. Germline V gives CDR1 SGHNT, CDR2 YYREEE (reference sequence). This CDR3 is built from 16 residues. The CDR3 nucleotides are TGTGCCAGCAGGTATGCTGGGCGGGAGGATTACAATGAGCAGTTCTTC. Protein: CASRYAGREDYNEQFF.

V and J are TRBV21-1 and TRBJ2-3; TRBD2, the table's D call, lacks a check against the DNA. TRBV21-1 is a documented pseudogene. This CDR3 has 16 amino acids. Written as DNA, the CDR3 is TGTGCCAGCAGCCTTAGAAGGGGGAGGGAAACAGATACGCAGTATTTT. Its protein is CASSLRRGRETDTQYF.

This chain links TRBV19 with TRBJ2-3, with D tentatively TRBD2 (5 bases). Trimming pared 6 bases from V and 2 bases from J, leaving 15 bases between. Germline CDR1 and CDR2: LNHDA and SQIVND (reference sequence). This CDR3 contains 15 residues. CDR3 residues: CASRLGGPATDTQYF. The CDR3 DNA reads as TGTGCCAGTAGGCTAGGAGGTCCCGCCACAGATACGCAGTATTTT.

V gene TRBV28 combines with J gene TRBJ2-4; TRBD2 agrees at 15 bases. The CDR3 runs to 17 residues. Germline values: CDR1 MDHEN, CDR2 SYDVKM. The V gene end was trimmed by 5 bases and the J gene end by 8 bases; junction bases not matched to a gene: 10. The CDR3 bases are TGTGCCAGCAGTAATCTAGGACTAGCGGGAGGGCCGGACATTCAGTACTTC. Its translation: CASSNLGLAGGPDIQYF.

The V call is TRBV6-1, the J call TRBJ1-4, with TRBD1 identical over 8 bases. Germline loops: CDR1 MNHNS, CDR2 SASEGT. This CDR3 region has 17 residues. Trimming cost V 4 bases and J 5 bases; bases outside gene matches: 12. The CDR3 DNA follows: TGTGCCAGCAGTGTACGAGGACAGGGTTGGGAGAATGAAAAACTGTTTTTT. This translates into CASSVRGQGWENEKLFF.

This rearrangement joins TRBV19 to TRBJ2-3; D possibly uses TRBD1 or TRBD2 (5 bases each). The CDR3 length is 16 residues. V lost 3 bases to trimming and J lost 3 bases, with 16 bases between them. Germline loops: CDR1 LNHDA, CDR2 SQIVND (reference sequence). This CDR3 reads CASSISEGRRTDTQYF. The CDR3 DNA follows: TGTGCCAGTAGTATCAGCGAGGGGCGTAGAACAGATACGCAGTATTTT.